This TCR beta chain was sequenced during a study of T cell repertoires in cytomegalovirus infection (dated by TCRdb to about 2019). Regarding the study in general: Because public TCR beta signatures pointed to carriage of CMV infection together with the matching HLA type, the HLA type of each donor mattered for the analysis.

CDR1 LGHNA and CDR2 YNFKEQ were looked up in the germline V gene. The CDR3, cysteine through phenylalanine, is 17 amino acids long. This entry keeps only the CDR3 DNA: 51 bases, framed from base 1. Regarding this clonotype: What antigen it recognizes has not been identified. At one boundary the junction diverges from the germline segment, which might be a read error.

What the study reported, not specific to this receptor: The ex vivo response was dominated by HLA-C-restricted CMV-specific TCR beta clonotypes, and the single most frequent clonotype in two of eight donors was supplied by these HLA-C-restricted clonotypes. Cumulative frequency of public TCR beta family members discriminated carriers of CMV infection plus the relevant HLA type in this cohort and an independent approximately 370-donor cohort.

Sequencer: Illumina HiSeq 1500. Through fastp at Q25 and MiXCR, TCRdb rebuilt clones from the public reads, retaining in-frame beta chains. One record per CDR3 amino acid sequence lists the most common genes and DNA. This sample comprises approximately 500,000 distinct CDR3 sequences, more than 15% of them detected only once. The ten largest clones take up more than 20% of the sample. The sequence came from a human donor in good health (CMV status not recorded). Some clones in this sample may be carry-over from other donors' samples. The chain is encoded by TRBV4-2 joined to TRBJ1-1, with 7 bases aligning to TRBD1. Sequences were obtained from CD8+ T cells from PBMCs. The CDR3 reads as follows: CASSQETRGWGNTLAFF. The bases read TGTGCAAGCAGCCAAGAAACCAGGGGGTGGGGGAACACTTTAGCTTTCTTT.